The 9 T cell receptor beta chains reported below all come from one sample, sequenced in a study of T cells in Graves' hyperthyroidism and ophthalmopathy. TCR beta CDR3 regions were amplified from RNA transcripts. During a first-round RT-PCR of the TCR CDR3, the HTBI primer set was used. TCRdb called the multiplex PCR reads again in MiXCR, with one record for every CDR3 protein. The sample lists fewer than 750,000 distinct CDR3 sequences; more than 14% were seen once. The material sequenced was blood. These TCRs come from a woman in her fifties or sixties with Graves' ophthalmopathy.

This clonotype was detected many times. The V and J genes are TRBV12-3 or TRBV12-4 and TRBJ1-1; D remains unclear. The V end lost 2 bases, the J end lost 0 bases, and 4 bases lay between the germline ends. The CDR3 loop spans 13 amino acids. The CDR3 loop is CASSLMMNTEAFF. The CDR3 DNA reads as TGTGCCAGCAGTTTAATGATGAACACTGAAGCTTTCTTT.

The chain carries TRBV7-2 and TRBJ2-1, with TRBD1 matching 9 bases. Germline V gene sequence: CDR1 SGHTA, CDR2 FQGNSA. The CDR3 loop spans 15 amino acids. V was clipped by 7 bases and J by 5 bases; unmatched bases: 9. The CDR3, as DNA: TGTGCCAGCACTCGGGACAGGGTTCTCAACAATGAGCAGTTCTTC. Encoded protein: CASTRDRVLNNEQFF.

Concerning this clonotype: This may come from a read error, since a much larger clone is one base off. The gene calls are TRBV5-1 and TRBJ2-1, with D possibly being TRBD1 (7 bases). V lost 7 bases to trimming and J lost 4 bases, with 18 bases between them. The germline gives CDR1 SGHRS, CDR2 YFSETQ. The CDR3 loop spans 15 amino acids. CDR3 sequence reads: CASGSGGTAYNEQFF. The CDR3 nucleotides are TGCGCCAGCGGCTCCGGCGGGACAGCTTACAATGAGCAGTTCTTC.

This clonotype was counted many times. The CDR3 DNA is TGTGCCAGCAGCCGGACTATTCGCACAGATACGCAGTATTTT. Residues: CASSRTIRTDTQYF. This chain uses TRBV7-2 with TRBJ2-3; weak D call: TRBD2 (6 bases). V was pared by 5 bases and J by 1 base, with 10 bases between. CDR3 length equals 14 residues. Germline values: CDR1 SGHTA, CDR2 FQGNSA.

As regards this clonotype: This may stem from a read error, because a much larger clone lies one nucleotide away. This chain joins TRBV7-9 and TRBJ2-5; the D call may be TRBD1 or TRBD2 (5 bases each). CDR1 SEHNR and CDR2 FQNEAQ come from the germline V gene (reference sequence). Deletions cut 8 bases from V and 5 bases from J, with 18 bases between. The CDR3 sequence is 14 residues long. The CDR3 region is CASGPRPRDETQYF. The CDR3 DNA is TGTGCCAGCGGCCCACGGCCCAGGGACGAGACCCAGTACTTC.

This clonotype was counted a few times. Just one base apart from a much larger clone, this may be a read error. The genes are TRBV11-2 and TRBJ1-1; no reliable D call. The CDR3 totals 14 residues. Trimming removed 5 bases at V and 4 bases at J, with 14 bases between. Germline V gene lookup returns CDR1 SGHAT and CDR2 FQNNGV. CDR3 sequence: CASSEIRESTEAFF. In nucleotides, the CDR3 is TGTGCCAGCAGCGAAATTCGGGAGAGCACTGAAGCTTTCTTT. The complete variable domain, with remaining parts taken from reference TRBV11-2 and TRBJ1-1, reads EAGVAQSPRYKIIEKRQSVAFWCNPISGHATLYWYQQILGQGPKLLIQFQNNGVVDDSQLPKDRFSAERLKGVDSTLKIQPAKLEDSAVYLCASSEIRESTEAFFGQGTRLTVV.

Only a few counts were recorded for this clonotype. The CDR3 loop reads CSANHLLAGYNEQFF. The CDR3 DNA is TGCAGTGCAAACCACTTACTAGCGGGATACAATGAGCAGTTCTTC. This chain connects TRBV20-1 to TRBJ2-1; 10 bases fit TRBD2. The CDR3 length is 15 residues. The V segment lost 6 bases and the J segment 4 bases; nucleotides outside the gene matches: 9. Germline CDR1 DFQATT, CDR2 SNEGSKA (reference sequence).

The chain carries TRBV7-3 and TRBJ1-1; weak D call: TRBD1 (5 bases). CDR1 is SGHTA, CDR2 FQGTGA, per germline. The V end lost 4 bases, the J end lost 6 bases, and 18 bases lay between the germline ends. CDR3 length: 15 residues. The CDR3 DNA follows: TGTGCCAGCAGCTCAGATTCAGGGAGAGGTTCTGAAGCTTTCTTT. Amino acid sequence: CASSSDSGRGSEAFF.

This clonotype showed up many times. This chain uses TRBV3-1 with TRBJ2-5; D perhaps matches TRBD1 (5 bases). CDR1 is LGHDT and CDR2 is YNNKEL in the germline V gene (reference sequence). The V end lost 4 bases, the J end lost 5 bases, and 20 bases lay between the germline ends. This CDR3 is 16 amino acids long. The CDR3 loop reads CASSRSGQGYGETQYF. In nucleotides, the CDR3 is TGTGCCAGCAGCCGGAGTGGGCAGGGATATGGGGAGACCCAGTACTTC.